A single sample gave rise to the 26 T cell receptor beta chains below, sequenced in a study of early stage breast cancer tumors. Using immunoSEQ multiplex PCR, the repertoire was profiled, and TCRdb retains in-frame clones only, with some absent. The sample has fewer than 75,000 clones; 65% to 80% are singletons. The sequencing sample was made of blood. The receptors derive from a person younger than 45 with breast cancer.

CDR3 sequence: CASSSGLAGVGAQYF. As DNA, the CDR3 is TGCGCCAGCAGCTCGGGACTAGCGGGAGTAGGGGCGCAGTATTTT. The rearrangement uses TRBV5-1 and TRBJ2-3; 14 nucleotides agree with TRBD2. The length of the CDR3 is 15 residues. V lost 3 bases and J lost 10; bases outside the gene matches: 7. Germline V gene sequence: CDR1 SGHRS, CDR2 YFSETQ.

V is TRBV6-6 and J is TRBJ2-3; 9 nucleotides agree with TRBD2. The CDR3 consists of 15 residues. CDR1 and CDR2 from the germline V gene are MNHNY and SVGAGI (reference sequence). V shed 5 bases and J 2 bases; nucleotides not matched to a gene: 5. CDR3 region: CASSLSGGNTDTQYF. The CDR3 region has the DNA TGTGCCAGCAGTCTCAGCGGGGGGAACACAGATACGCAGTATTTT.

The DNA for the CDR3 is TGTGCCAGCAGCGTAGACTCCTACAATGAGCAGTTCTTC. This codes for CASSVDSYNEQFF. This sequence joins TRBV9 and TRBJ2-1; D unresolved. The germline gives CDR1 SGDLS, CDR2 YYNGEE. CDR3 size: 13 residues. Trimming removed 0 bases at V and 0 bases at J, with 1 base between.

The chain is built from TRBV5-4 and TRBJ1-1; possible D gene TRBD1, 5 bases. Germline values: CDR1 SGHNT, CDR2 YYREEE (reference sequence). The V gene lost 4 bases and the J gene lost 2 bases, with 9 bases spanning the gap. The CDR3 has 13 amino acids. CDR3 nucleotides: TGTGCCAGCAGCCCGGACATAAACACTGAAGCTTTCTTT. Protein: CASSPDINTEAFF.

This rearrangement joins TRBV5-1 to TRBJ2-7, with TRBD1 matching over 7 bases. The germline CDR1 and CDR2 sequences are SGHRS and YFSETQ. J was trimmed by 6 bases and V by 7 bases; bases with no gene match: 7. This CDR3 contains 12 residues. The CDR3: CASGQGEGEQYF. The CDR3, as DNA: TGCGCCAGCGGGCAGGGGGAAGGCGAGCAGTACTTC.

This chain joins TRBV7-9 and TRBJ2-7, with 8 positions matching TRBD2. CDR3 size: 15 residues. Trimming cost V 5 bases and J 6 bases; bases outside gene matches: 12. Germline-derived CDR1 and CDR2 are SEHNR and FQNEAQ (reference sequence). CDR3 amino acids: CASSTPGGPLVEQYF. CDR3 DNA: TGTGCCAGCAGCACCCCGGGAGGGCCTCTTGTCGAGCAGTACTTC.

This clone was counted a few times. The chain has TRBV6-6 and TRBJ2-2; 8 positions match TRBD2. Germline CDR1 reads MNHNY; CDR2 reads SVGAGI (reference sequence). The CDR3 extends over 15 amino acids. After removal of 2 bases from V and 13 bases from J, the junction contained 12 bases not matched to a gene. As DNA, the CDR3 is TGTGCCAGCAGTTACGGTCGGGAGGGCCGGGAATCGCTGTTTTTT. This sequence encodes CASSYGREGRESLFF.

The V call is TRBV11-1, the J call TRBJ2-5, with 12 bases that match TRBD2. CDR3 length: 16 residues. Germline assignment: CDR1 SGHAT and CDR2 FQDESV (reference sequence). V was pared by 9 bases and J by 5 bases, with 13 bases of the junction left unmatched. DNA of the CDR3: TGTGCCAGTTTGCCGGGACTAGCGGGCTCCGCTGAGACCCAGTACTTC. Its translation is CASLPGLAGSAETQYF. The variable domain in full, completed from reference TRBV11-1 and TRBJ2-5, reads EAEVAQSPRYKITEKSQAVAFWCDPISGHATLYWYRQILGQGPELLVQFQDESVVDDSQLPKDRFSAERLKGVDSTLKIQPAELGDSAMYLCASLPGLAGSAETQYFGPGTRLLVL.

The genes are TRBV6-1 and TRBJ2-1; D may be TRBD1 or TRBD2 (6 bases each). The germline V gene encodes CDR1 MNHNS and CDR2 SASEGT. The CDR3 is 15 residues long. The ends were cut back, 5 bases at V and 6 bases at J, with 17 bases in the middle. CDR3 protein: CASSRAGGGINEQFF. For the CDR3, the DNA is TGTGCCAGCAGTCGAGCTGGGGGCGGGATCAATGAGCAGTTCTTC.

The chain links TRBV2 to TRBJ1-1; tentative D call: TRBD1 (6 bases). Germline CDR1 SNHLY, CDR2 FYNNEI. CDR3 length: 15 amino acids. The V gene lost 3 bases and the J gene lost 0 bases, with 11 bases spanning the gap. CDR3 coding DNA: TGTGCCAGCAGTGAGACAGGAACCATGAACACTGAAGCTTTCTTT. Translating it yields CASSETGTMNTEAFF.

The rearrangement links TRBV15 to TRBJ2-7; weak D call: TRBD1 (5 bases). V was pared by 2 bases and J by 5 bases, with 16 bases between. The CDR3 is 15 amino acids. The germline CDR1 and CDR2 sequences are LNHNV and YYDKDF (reference sequence). The CDR3 region has the DNA TGTGCCACCAGCAGAACCTCTGAAGGGGCGGACGAGCAGTACTTC. This sequence encodes CATSRTSEGADEQYF.

CDR3 amino acids: CASSQDSSGRGVLYEQYF. CDR3 DNA sequence: TGCGCCAGCAGCCAAGATTCTAGCGGGAGGGGTGTTCTCTACGAGCAGTACTTC. V usage is TRBV4-3 and J usage is TRBJ2-7; 12 bases are shared with TRBD2. The V segment lost 0 bases and the J segment 3 bases; nucleotides outside the gene matches: 9. This CDR3 region has 18 residues. The V gene's germline CDR1 is LGHNA and CDR2 YSLEER.

V usage is TRBV2 and J usage is TRBJ1-1; 7 bases are shared with TRBD1. From germline, CDR1 is SNHLY and CDR2 FYNNEI. This CDR3 has 14 residues. V lost 5 bases to trimming and J lost 5 bases; unmatched junction nucleotides: 8. The CDR3 protein is CASSSDTGETEAFF. The DNA of the CDR3 is TGTGCCAGCAGTAGTGATACAGGGGAAACTGAAGCTTTCTTT.

This clone appeared a single time. The chain carries TRBV5-6 and TRBJ2-5; D is possibly TRBD2 (6 bases). The CDR3 sequence is 14 residues long. V lost 6 bases and J 2 bases, leaving 14 bases between the germline ends. Germline CDR1 SGHDT, CDR2 YYEEEE. CDR3 sequence (DNA): TGTGCCAGCACCCTGGGGGGAGTTCAAGAGACCCAGTACTTC. Translated, it gives CASTLGGVQETQYF.

This chain links TRBV27 with TRBJ2-7; TRBD2 agrees at 12 bases. V lost 5 bases, J lost 3 bases, and 5 bases stayed unmatched. Per the germline V gene, CDR1 is MNHEY and CDR2 is SMNVEV (reference sequence). The CDR3 is 15 residues long. CDR3: CASSPPTSGSYEQYF. The CDR3 coding sequence is TGTGCCAGCAGTCCACCGACTAGCGGGAGCTACGAGCAGTACTTC.

The chain has TRBV2 and TRBJ2-1; D remains ambiguous. Germline CDR1 reads SNHLY; CDR2 reads FYNNEI. Trimming removed 7 bases at V and 4 bases at J, with 8 bases between. This CDR3 contains 12 residues. The CDR3 sequence: CASMLGYNEQFF. In nucleotides, the CDR3 is TGTGCCAGCATGCTGGGTTACAATGAGCAGTTCTTC.

The sample holds a few counts of this clone. The chain combines TRBV10-3 with TRBJ2-3; TRBD2 matches at 9 bases. The germline CDR1 and CDR2 sequences are ENHRY and SYGVKD. Trimming removed 8 bases from V and 5 bases from J; junction bases left unmatched: 14. This CDR3 has 16 residues. CDR3 in DNA: TGTGCCATCGGAACTGGGACTAGCCTTCGGAAAGATACGCAGTATTTT. Amino acids: CAIGTGTSLRKDTQYF.

The CDR3 coding sequence is TGTGCCAGCTCACCAACAAAACAGGGTCCAACTAATGAAAAACTGTTTTTT. This codes for CASSPTKQGPTNEKLFF. This chain connects TRBV18 to TRBJ1-4, with TRBD1 as a possible D gene (6 bases). CDR1 is KGHSH, CDR2 LQKENI, per germline. V was pared by 2 bases and J by 0 bases, with 13 bases between. CDR3 length equals 17 residues. Full variable domain (rest looked up from reference TRBV18 and TRBJ1-4): NAGVMQNPRHLVRRRGQEARLRCSPMKGHSHVYWYRQLPEEGLKFMVYLQKENIIDESGMPKERFSAEFPKEGPSILRIQQVVRGDSAAYFCASSPTKQGPTNEKLFFGSGTQLSVL.

This chain connects TRBV7-2 to TRBJ1-5, with D tentatively TRBD1 (5 bases). Germline assignment: CDR1 SGHTA and CDR2 FQGNSA. This CDR3 has 16 residues. V was pared by 0 bases and J by 4 bases, with 13 bases between. CDR3 protein: CASSLAIGTGNQPQHF. Here the CDR3 DNA reads TGTGCCAGCAGCTTAGCGATAGGGACGGGAAATCAGCCCCAGCATTTT.

This chain connects TRBV18 to TRBJ2-7, with D possibly TRBD1 on 5 matching bases. This CDR3 is built from 14 residues. Trimming took 3 bases from V and 3 from J, leaving 12 bases between them. CDR1 is KGHSH and CDR2 is LQKENI in the germline V gene. CDR3 region: CASSPRQGYYEQYF. The CDR3 DNA reads TGTGCCAGCTCACCCCGGCAGGGATACTACGAGCAGTACTTC.

V gene TRBV6-5 combines with J gene TRBJ1-3, with D possibly being TRBD1 (6 bases). V was cut by 8 bases and J by 3 bases, with 17 bases left in between. The CDR3 runs to 15 residues. In germline, CDR1 is MNHEY, CDR2 SVGAGI. The CDR3 nucleotides read TGTGCCAGCTACAGGGTGGCCCCGAATGGAAACACCATATATTTT. It specifies CASYRVAPNGNTIYF.

This clone was seen only a few times. This chain links TRBV6-5 with TRBJ1-2, with D possibly being TRBD1 (5 bases). V lost 2 bases to trimming and J lost 8 bases, with 9 bases between them. The CDR3 totals 12 residues. Germline V lookup: CDR1 MNHEY, CDR2 SVGAGI. The CDR3 reads CASSYLGDGYTF. CDR3 nucleotide sequence: TGTGCCAGCAGTTACCTAGGGGACGGCTACACCTTC.

The CDR3 here is CASGGSGAGELFF. The CDR3 coding sequence is TGTGCCAGCGGGGGGAGCGGGGCCGGGGAGCTGTTTTTT. The V call is TRBV2, the J call TRBJ2-2; TRBD2 aligns across 7 bases. Germline loops: CDR1 SNHLY, CDR2 FYNNEI. V lost 8 bases, J lost 6 bases, and 6 bases stayed unmatched. The CDR3 is 13 residues long.

The CDR3 protein is CASSPRTPLGRTDTQYF. DNA for the CDR3: TGTGCCAGCTCACCGAGGACTCCCCTGGGGCGCACAGATACGCAGTATTTT. The chain carries TRBV18 and TRBJ2-3; D may match TRBD1 or TRBD2 (5 bases each). V lost 3 bases, J lost 1 base, and 17 bases lay in between. This CDR3 has 17 residues. Germline assignment: CDR1 KGHSH and CDR2 LQKENI.

DNA of the CDR3: TGCAGCTCTTACCCCTCTAGCGGGAGCACTTATTACAATGAGCAGTTCTTC. Protein product: CSSYPSSGSTYYNEQFF. The chain joins TRBV29-1 to TRBJ2-1; 10 bases fit TRBD2. The CDR3 sequence is 17 residues long. After removal of 8 bases from V and 4 bases from J, the junction contained 17 bases not matched to a gene. Per germline, CDR1 SQVTM and CDR2 ANQGSEA.

This chain connects TRBV6-5 to TRBJ1-5; the D is unclear. The CDR3 has 13 residues. Germline V gene sequence: CDR1 MNHEY, CDR2 SVGAGI. V was shortened by 6 bases and J by 5 bases, with 11 bases between the two germline ends. The CDR3 sequence is CASSPRGDQPQHF. Here the CDR3 DNA reads TGTGCCAGCAGCCCTCGTGGGGATCAGCCCCAGCATTTT.